In its sample, the clone carrying this TCR beta chain was seen a few times. The sample belongs to a study of blood T cell repertoires in COVID-19. Background on the study: The study drew acute and convalescent COVID-19 samples from the United States, Italy and Spain. T cells, B-cell-depleted T cells, or PBMCs provided the cDNA or gDNA that served as material.

In the original processing: It was from reference gene primer amplification that nucleated cell counts were estimated. Profiled with immunoSEQ multiplex PCR; TCRdb holds only in-frame clones, not every one. That table gives V, J and clone size, and the DNA gave D and trimming. Found here are under 55,000 clones, roughly nine tenths of them singletons; the top ten hold 3.9%. The CDR3 loop spans 16 amino acids. The V gene lost 0 bases and the J gene lost 0 bases, with 11 bases spanning the gap. Per the germline V gene, CDR1 is GTSNPN and CDR2 is SVGIG (reference sequence). The clonotype was recovered from a human donor in a cohort sampled during active COVID-19. The sample comprised peripheral blood. The rearrangement uses TRBV30 and TRBJ1-4; TRBD1 is a possible D gene (5 bases). The CDR3 is CAWSVGQVATNEKLFF. The CDR3 DNA sequence: TGTGCCTGGAGTGTGGGGCAGGTTGCAACTAATGAAAAACTGTTTTTT.